This T cell receptor beta chain was observed in a study of blood T cell repertoires in COVID-19. Study in general: Collection of acute and convalescent COVID-19 samples took place in the United States, Italy and Spain. T cells, B-cell-depleted T cells, or PBMCs supplied cDNA or gDNA.

The CDR3 loop spans 16 amino acids. The trim removed 4 bases at V and 4 bases at J, leaving 6 bases unmatched. Germline CDR1 is KGHDR and CDR2 is SFDVKD. Original processing methods: Amplification of reference gene primers provided the estimated nucleated cell counts. Measured with immunoSEQ multiplex PCR; TCRdb has only the in-frame clones, and not every one. The V and J calls and clone size are taken from that table; D and trimming were inferred from the DNA. The sample lists over 110,000 clones; about 76% were seen once. This TCR came from a human donor in a cohort sampled during active COVID-19. Sequencing was performed on peripheral blood. The chain couples TRBV24-1 to TRBJ2-2, with TRBD1 matching over 9 bases. CDR3 nucleotide sequence: TGTGCCACCAGTGAACCGGGACAGGGTTTCACCGGGGAGCTGTTTTTT. Translated, it gives CATSEPGQGFTGELFF.